The clone carrying this T cell receptor beta chain showed up many times. The data belong to a study of patients and donors after allogeneic stem cell transplantation. TCRdb recomputed calls from the RT-PCR reads with MiXCR, one row per CDR3 protein. The sample comprises about 230,000 distinct CDR3 sequences, about 14% of which are singletons, and roughly 10% rests with the top ten. CDR1 is SGHTA, CDR2 FQGTGA, per germline. The ends lost 3 bases at V and 6 bases at J; junction bases unmatched: 5. This CDR3 comprises 14 residues. Material for sequencing was blood, either unsorted or a sorted T cell fraction (not recorded which). This receptor was obtained from a human donor who was either an allogeneic HSCT recipient or a stem cell or donor lymphocyte infusion donor (not recorded which). It is not recorded whose cells these are; they may come from a transplant donor. This chain connects TRBV7-3 to TRBJ2-3; 8 nucleotides align to TRBD1. For the CDR3, the DNA is TGTGCCAGCAGCTTCGGGACAGGAGCCGATACGCAGTATTTT. This codes for CASSFGTGADTQYF.